This T cell receptor (beta chain) comes out of a study of blood T cells in healthy people across ages (dated by TCRdb to the mid-2010s). Some background on the complete study: In model experiments, template switching captured about one uniquely barcoded TCR beta cDNA molecule for every two T cells. The donors were divided into four age groups: young (average about 16 years), middle-aged (about 40), aged (about 60) and long-lived (roughly 86). Donors of different ages were randomly distributed across sequencing lanes to avoid experimental bias. To track age-related changes in TCR beta repertoire diversity, the study relied on deep sequencing normalized with unique cDNA molecular identifiers. Using the same blood draw, the study looked at two additional independent replicas of 1 million unique cDNA reads for two donors, one aged 18 to 30 and the other aged 80 or older.

Library prep was done by 5' RACE. Sequencing was carried out with an Illumina HiSeq 2500. A second PCR of roughly 6 to 11 cycles was performed with a sample-barcoded 5' primer and a J-beta primer mix. Each TCR beta cDNA molecule received a unique molecular identifier from a template-switch 5' adaptor carrying 12 random nucleotides. Each sample yielded at least 2.5 million CDR3-containing paired-end reads. The Mint cDNA synthesis kit, primed by a TRBC-specific oligonucleotide, was used to synthesize first-strand cDNA from all RNA. After uracil-DNA glycosylase treatment, a first 18-cycle PCR used universal primers M1SS and BC2_uni_R on all cDNA. The paper's processing steps were these. Each sample was normalized by randomly selecting 1 million high-quality reads, each carrying a distinct molecular identifier. Instead of being binned into consensus sequences, reads that shared molecular identifiers were thrown out. MiTCR, set to a Q25 quality threshold and the strictest error-elimination algorithm, was used for CDR3 identification, clonotype clustering and error correction. A nonparametric unseen species model with Euler transformation was used to estimate a lower bound on total TCR beta diversity. Through fastp at Q25 and MiXCR, TCRdb rebuilt clones from the public reads, retaining in-frame beta chains. Here each entry gathers all rows of one CDR3 protein and keeps the most common genes and DNA. TCRdb, not the original authors, processed these V and J calls. This sample has approximately 800,000 distinct CDR3 sequences in its table, and about 56% of those were observed once. More than 25% of the sample goes to the ten largest clones.

Reading from cysteine to phenylalanine, the CDR3 counts 13 amino acids. The sequence is cut down to CDR3 DNA, 39 bases in frame from base 1. For CDR1 and CDR2, the germline V gene lists MGHDK and SYGVNS. The 35 to 40 donors, aged about 6 to 100 years, were systemically healthy Caucasian individuals from Russia. Ten milliliters of peripheral blood were drawn from each donor into EDTA-treated Vacutainer tubes. Ficoll-Paque density-gradient centrifugation was used to isolate PBMCs, with at least 6.5 million per sample. Trizol reagent was used to extract total RNA from the PBMCs, yielding at least 6 micrograms per sample. For every donor, flow cytometry on a PBMC aliquot measured the percentage of naive CD45RAhigh/CD27high T cells. General conclusions and limits of the study: Total diversity estimates from one million sequenced T cells were considered lower bounds and underestimates. A strong correlation was found between observed TCR beta diversity and the percentage of naive T cells measured by flow cytometry. The CMV infection status of donors was not known, potentially confounding age-related changes in expanded clonotypes. As age increased, observed TCR beta diversity per million T cells dropped in a roughly linear way, and a significant reduction was already evident by age around 41. The long-lived group showed more naive CD4+ T cells, fewer expanded clones and increased TCR diversity than the aged group, suggesting age selection. Because profiling used bulk unsorted PBMCs, naive and antigen-experienced compartments could not be compared conclusively.

On this clonotype: Its antigen is not yet known. One junction end disagrees with the germline gene, perhaps due to a read error.

Specimen: blood. This sequence was found in a middle-aged man in good health. The sequence is built from TRBV25-1 and TRBJ2-7; perhaps TRBD2 is the D gene, with 6 bases matching. The DNA reads TGTGCCAGCAGCGGCGGGACGGCGTACGCGCAGTACTTC. Translated, it gives CASSGGTAYAQYF.